The subject of this entry is one T cell receptor (beta chain). The antigen is undetermined. These data originate in a study of a mutant IDH1 vaccine in newly diagnosed glioma. In the study overall: Sex distribution of treated patients was around 62% male and roughly 40% female; mean age was around 40 years. It was radiotherapy, temozolomide, or both that patients received previously, with most receiving both.

TCRdb's copy holds only in-frame clones and misses some; the assay was immunoSEQ multiplex PCR. The sample lists about 67,000 clones, around 83% occurring once. Described time point: baseline, week 1 (first vaccination visit). Described treatment: pre-vaccination baseline after standard-of-care therapy. Trimming removed 0 bases at V and 8 bases at J, with 14 bases between. The CDR3 runs to 15 residues. Germline V gene sequence: CDR1 SGHRS, CDR2 YFSETQ. Findings and caveats of the study: Pseudoprogression showed no apparent link to changes in top peripheral T cell clonotypes.

The source is a woman under 30 with glioma. Some clones in this sample may be carry-over from other donors' samples. The genes are TRBV5-1 and TRBJ1-4; D remains ambiguous. Sample: peripheral blood mononuclear cells (PBMCs), taken from a glioma patient treated with radiotherapy, temozolomide or both. CDR3 in amino acids: CASSLGRAAVEKLFF. In nucleotides, the CDR3 is TGCGCCAGCAGCTTGGGCCGAGCGGCGGTGGAAAAACTGTTTTTT.